This paragraph reports one TCR beta chain. The antigen it recognizes is unknown. It has no much larger one-base neighbor in the sample; base qualities were not kept. This entry comes from a study of CD8 T cells in Susac syndrome (dated by TCRdb to the late 2010s). Describing the broader study: Whether CD8+ T cell activation and differentiation in Susac syndrome was antigen driven was tested using repertoire sequencing. The clonality of the CD8+ T cell repertoire was compared across 12 healthy donors, some 14 Susac syndrome patients and fewer than 16 multiple sclerosis patients. The investigation overall reported the following: The TCR sequencing and HLA analysis was acknowledged to have included a relatively small number of individuals.

Peripheral blood CD8+ and CD4+ T cells from healthy donors, Susac syndrome patients and multiple sclerosis patients were profiled using high-throughput TCR beta sequencing. The multiple sclerosis controls were treatment-naive patients whose relapsing-remitting disease, either stable or active, fulfilled the revised McDonald criteria. Bulk CD8+ and CD4+ T cells were purified by magnetic negative isolation, whereas CD8+ TEMRA cells were enriched by FACS. Blood was collected in EDTA tubes and processed within 24 hours, with PBMCs isolated through density gradient centrifugation. PBMCs intended for TCR sequencing were frozen in liquid nitrogen and were later thawed in a 37 degrees C water bath. The sorted or isolated CD4+, CD8+ and CD8+ TEMRA cells reached a purity of at least 90%. RNA was extracted using the RNeasy kit, and roughly 0.5 to 1 microgram was reverse transcribed with random hexamers. The immunoSEQ multiplex PCR assay, which covers 54 Vbeta and 13 Jbeta segments, was used to amplify TCR beta CDR3 regions. To correct PCR amplification bias, a synthetic template baseline was used for both primer optimization and computational correction. The study's own analysis went as follows. Reads were annotated to V, D and J genes according to IMGT and were analyzed with immunoSEQ Analyzer, with only productive sequences retained. Clonality was computed as one minus Shannon entropy normalized by log2 of the number of productive unique sequences. For each patient and control, public and private clones were evaluated within the 100 most prevalent clones. Clones were defined as Susac-specific when absent from the healthy and MS cohorts, from about a thousand published viral clones and from other ImmuneACCESS disease sequences. TCRdb reanalyzed the raw reads on its own, using fastp at Q25 for trimming and MiXCR for clone calling, and kept in-frame beta chains. Every CDR3 protein is listed once, alongside the most common genes and DNA of its rows. TCRdb's processing, not the study's, gives the V and J calls here. The sample table lists around 270,000 distinct CDR3 sequences, 65% to 90% of them with a count of one. The ten largest clones take up roughly 0.21% of the sample.

The receptor was derived from a human donor with multiple sclerosis. The sequencing sample was made of CD8+ T cells from PBMCs.

The CDR3 in this case is CASSLGSGPQYF. The bases are TGTGCCAGCAGCTTGGGATCAGGCCCCCAGTACTTC. The chain is made from TRBV13 and TRBJ2-7; there is no confident call for the D gene. V lost 3 bases and J lost 10 bases; the stretch between them is 13 bases long. CDR1 PRHDT and CDR2 FYEKMQ were looked up in the germline V gene (reference sequence). There are 12 amino acids in the CDR3, from cysteine to phenylalanine inclusive. Only the CDR3 region is kept as DNA, spanning 36 bases read in frame from base 1.